These 2 T cell receptor beta chains share one sample of origin, sequenced in a study of OX40 agonist ivuxolimab in advanced cancers. This table comes from immunoSEQ multiplex PCR, and its TCRdb copy is limited to in-frame clones, with some not included. The table records around 62,000 clones, over 75% of them present only once. Source: CD4+ or CD8+ T cells sorted from blood, taken in a trial of the OX40 agonist ivuxolimab. All receptors come from an adult with an advanced solid tumor such as melanoma, head and neck, liver or kidney cancer.

In its sample, this clone was seen a few times. The chain carries TRBV5-4 and TRBJ1-4, with D perhaps TRBD1 (6 bases). Trimming stripped 3 bases from V and 4 bases from J, with 10 bases between. The CDR3 sequence is 14 residues long. Per the germline V gene, CDR1 is SGHNT and CDR2 is YYREEE (reference sequence). CDR3 DNA: TGTGCCAGCAGCTCACAGGGTGTTAATGAAAAACTGTTTTTT. Translation: CASSSQGVNEKLFF.

This chain uses TRBV10-3 with TRBJ2-7, with D possibly called TRBD1 or TRBD2 (5 bases each). The CDR3 is 13 amino acids. The germline V gene has CDR1 ENHRY and CDR2 SYGVKD. V was cut by 9 bases and J by 7 bases, with 19 bases left in between. Here the CDR3 DNA reads TGTGCCATTCGGACGCCTCAGGGACGGGAGCAGTACTTC. Translated: CAIRTPQGREQYF.